Below, 32 T cell receptor beta chains from the same sample are listed, as sequenced in a study of blood T cell repertoires in COVID-19. Using immunoSEQ multiplex PCR, the repertoire was profiled, and TCRdb retains in-frame clones only, with some absent. The sample holds some 100,000 clones; about nine tenths are singletons and the top ten take around 1.1%. Sequences were obtained from peripheral blood. These receptors originate from a human donor in a cohort sampled during active COVID-19.

This chain uses TRBV21-1 with TRBJ1-1; the table assigns TRBD1, which was not confirmed against the DNA. TRBV21-1 is a pseudogene locus. The CDR3 runs 16 residues. CDR3 nucleotides: TGTGCCAGCAGCATGCAAGGACAGGACATGAACACTGAAGCTTTCTTT. Protein: CASSMQGQDMNTEAFF.

The gene calls are TRBV24-1 and TRBJ2-7, with 10 nucleotides matching TRBD1. This CDR3 is built from 15 residues. Germline assignment: CDR1 KGHDR and CDR2 SFDVKD. V dropped 4 bases and J dropped 6; count of bases not matched to a gene: 8. CDR3 residues: CATSEPGQGLGEQYF. CDR3 coding DNA: TGTGCCACCAGTGAACCGGGACAGGGGTTGGGCGAGCAGTACTTC.

The rearrangement joins TRBV10-3 to TRBJ2-3; TRBD1 matches 9 bases. With 4 bases clipped from V and 4 bases from J, the junction kept 6 bases outside the gene matches. This CDR3 has 15 residues. Germline lookup yields CDR1 ENHRY and CDR2 SYGVKD. Written as DNA, the CDR3 is TGTGCCATCAGTGGACCGGGACAGGGTGCAGATACGCAGTATTTT. This translates into CAISGPGQGADTQYF.

The chain couples TRBV3-1 (or the pseudogene TRBV3-2) to TRBJ1-2; D not resolved. The V gene lost 4 bases and the J gene lost 4 bases, with 19 bases spanning the gap. This CDR3 has 16 residues. Germline values: CDR1 LGHDT, CDR2 YNNKEL (reference sequence). CDR3 sequence (DNA): TGTGCCAGCAGCCGCGGCGGAGGCCCTGTGACCTATGGCTACACCTTC. This gives the protein CASSRGGGPVTYGYTF.

This clone occurred once. The CDR3 is CASGLDRGSSDNEQFF. The CDR3 coding sequence is TGTGCTAGTGGTTTGGACAGGGGGTCGAGCGACAATGAGCAGTTCTTC. This chain connects TRBV12-5 to TRBJ2-1; TRBD1 aligns across 8 bases. With 1 base clipped from V and 5 bases from J, the junction kept 7 bases outside the gene matches. The CDR3 totals 16 residues. Germline values: CDR1 LGHNT, CDR2 FRNRAP.

This clone appeared a few times. The chain is built from TRBV5-4 and TRBJ1-6; no definite D call. The germline CDR1 and CDR2 sequences are SGHNT and YYREEE (reference sequence). The V and J ends lost 0 bases and 8 bases respectively, with 6 bases between them. The CDR3 runs to 13 residues. The CDR3 sequence is CASSLEADSPLHF. The CDR3 DNA sequence: TGTGCCAGCAGCTTGGAGGCGGATTCACCCCTCCACTTT.

The V and J genes are TRBV6-5 and TRBJ2-5; 9 bases agree with TRBD1. V was clipped by 0 bases and J by 2 bases; unmatched bases: 1. CDR3 length equals 15 residues. Germline lookup yields CDR1 MNHEY and CDR2 SVGAGI. This chain's CDR3 is CASSYSTGGQETQYF. The CDR3 nucleotides read TGTGCCAGCAGTTACTCGACAGGGGGGCAAGAGACCCAGTACTTC.

This chain links TRBV11-3 with TRBJ1-1, with D unresolved. The V gene lost 4 bases and the J gene lost 2 bases, with 11 bases spanning the gap. This CDR3 region has 14 residues. Germline assignment: CDR1 SGHNT and CDR2 YENEEA. DNA for the CDR3: TGTGCCAGCAGCTCGGCCCAGGCAAACACTGAAGCTTTCTTT. Amino acids: CASSSAQANTEAFF. Full variable domain (remainder filled in from reference TRBV11-3 and TRBJ1-1): EAGVVQSPRYKIIEKKQPVAFWCNPISGHNTLYWYLQNLGQGPELLIRYENEEAVDDSQLPKDRFSAERLKGVDSTLKIQPAELGDSAVYLCASSSAQANTEAFFGQGTRLTVV.

V usage is TRBV5-1 and J usage is TRBJ2-3; TRBD1 matches 9 bases. V dropped 4 bases and J dropped 4; count of bases not matched to a gene: 7. CDR3 length equals 15 residues. Per germline, CDR1 SGHRS and CDR2 YFSETQ. The CDR3 sequence: CASSPSGQGPDTQYF. As DNA, the CDR3 is TGCGCCAGCAGCCCCTCCGGACAGGGGCCAGATACGCAGTATTTT.

J is TRBJ2-1 and V is TRBV4-2; D remains ambiguous. The ends were cut back, 1 base at V and 7 bases at J, with 14 bases in the middle. Germline V lookup: CDR1 LGHNA, CDR2 YNFKEQ. There are 15 residues in the CDR3. The CDR3 bases are TGTGCCAGCAGCCAAGCTTCAGCCCTGAGGAATGAGCAGTTCTTC. As protein: CASSQASALRNEQFF.

V and J are TRBV21-1 and TRBJ1-4; the table's D call TRBD1 went unverified against the DNA. TRBV21-1 constitutes a pseudogene. CDR3 length: 17 residues. The CDR3 coding sequence is TGTGCCAGCAGCAAAGCAGCCCTGGGACAGGGGGCGCAGCAACTGTTTTTT. Translating gives CASSKAALGQGAQQLFF.

A remark on this clone: Different DNA sequences within this sample yield the same CDR3. This chain joins TRBV7-2 and TRBJ2-7; 9 positions match TRBD1. Germline CDR1 is SGHTA and CDR2 is FQGNSA. CDR3 length: 15 amino acids. V lost 1 base and J lost 3; bases outside the gene matches: 4. The CDR3 spells CASSLGGTGFYEQYF. CDR3 in DNA: TGTGCCAGCAGCTTAGGAGGGACAGGGTTCTACGAGCAGTACTTC.

The count of this clone is one. CDR3: CASSRDRVRSREQYF. Written as DNA, the CDR3 is TGTGCCAGCAGCCGGGACAGGGTGCGGAGTCGCGAGCAGTACTTC. The gene calls are TRBV14 and TRBJ2-7; 9 positions match TRBD1. CDR3 length equals 15 residues. V shed 4 bases, J shed 6 bases, and the junction held 10 bases outside the gene matches. The germline gives CDR1 SGHDN, CDR2 FVKESK.

This chain connects TRBV5-1 to TRBJ2-1; TRBD2 matches at 11 bases. The germline CDR1 and CDR2 sequences are SGHRS and YFSETQ. With 7 bases clipped from V and 2 bases from J, the junction kept 8 bases outside the gene matches. The CDR3 has 16 amino acids. The DNA of the CDR3 is TGCGCCAGCCGATCCGGGACTAGCGGCACCTACAATGAGCAGTTCTTC. Protein product: CASRSGTSGTYNEQFF.

The V gene is TRBV5-1, the J gene TRBJ1-6; 8 nucleotides match TRBD1. The CDR3 contains 15 residues. Looked up from germline, CDR1 is SGHRS and CDR2 is YFSETQ. Losses at the gene ends were 4 bases for V and 10 bases for J; bases not matched to a gene: 10. CDR3 DNA sequence: TGCGCCAGCAGCACAGGACAGGGTCCGAAATCACCCCTCCACTTT. It codes for CASSTGQGPKSPLHF.

The chain carries TRBV5-4 and TRBJ2-5; 8 bases align to TRBD1. CDR1 and CDR2 (germline): SGHNT, YYREEE (reference sequence). The length of the CDR3 is 14 residues. J gave up 5 bases and V 4 bases, and 7 bases lay outside the gene matches. This CDR3 is CASSHRGVKETQYF. As DNA, the CDR3 is TGTGCCAGCAGCCACAGGGGGGTAAAGGAGACCCAGTACTTC.

This clone was seen just once. The rearrangement links TRBV11-2 to TRBJ2-3; TRBD2 might be the D (6 bases). The germline V gene encodes CDR1 SGHAT and CDR2 FQNNGV. The CDR3 consists of 18 residues. Trimming took off 1 base at V and 0 bases at J, with 17 bases between the two ends. DNA of the CDR3: TGTGCCAGCAGCTTAGCCCCCGGCGGGGCCTCTAGCACAGATACGCAGTATTTT. Its protein is CASSLAPGGASSTDTQYF.

The chain is built from TRBV3-1 (or the pseudogene TRBV3-2) and TRBJ1-3; TRBD1 agrees at 7 bases. The V gene's germline CDR1 is LGHDT and CDR2 YNNKEL (reference sequence). Trimming cost V 4 bases and J 4 bases; bases outside gene matches: 7. This CDR3 has 15 amino acids. DNA of the CDR3: TGTGCCAGCAGCCTGGAGGGGGCTTCAGGAAACACCATATATTTT. It yields the protein CASSLEGASGNTIYF.

This sequence joins TRBV5-5 and TRBJ2-7; weak D call: TRBD1 (6 bases). Looked up from germline, CDR1 is SGHKS and CDR2 is YYEKEE (reference sequence). The CDR3 is made up of 17 amino acids. V lost 4 bases, J lost 2 bases, and 22 bases lay in between. The CDR3 DNA reads as TGTGCCAGCAGCCGGTATACCGGGACACTCGCAACCTACGAGCAGTACTTC. It yields the protein CASSRYTGTLATYEQYF. Using reference TRBV5-5 and TRBJ2-7 for the parts outside the CDR3, the full variable domain is DAGVTQSPTHLIKTRGQQVTLRCSPISGHKSVSWYQQVLGQGPQFIFQYYEKEERGRGNFPDRFSARQFPNYSSELNVNALLLGDSALYLCASSRYTGTLATYEQYFGPGTRLTVT.

The rearrangement joins TRBV24-1 to TRBJ2-3; 7 bases match TRBD1. There are 13 residues in the CDR3. The junction had 5 bases not matched to a gene; V was cut back by 6 bases and J by 6 bases. CDR1 and CDR2 from the germline V gene are KGHDR and SFDVKD. The CDR3 DNA reads as TGTGCCACCAGTTGGGGCAGGGGGGATACGCAGTATTTT. It translates to CATSWGRGDTQYF.

The chain is built from TRBV19 and TRBJ1-1; 8 positions agree with TRBD1. Trimming removed 7 bases from V and 4 bases from J; junction bases left unmatched: 8. The CDR3 has 14 amino acids. Looked up from germline, CDR1 is LNHDA and CDR2 is SQIVND (reference sequence). The CDR3 here is CASTTDRGVTEAFF. CDR3 sequence (DNA): TGTGCCAGTACCACCGACAGGGGCGTCACTGAAGCTTTCTTT.

The chain has TRBV24-1 and TRBJ2-4; 8 positions agree with TRBD1. There are 15 residues in the CDR3. Germline V gene lookup returns CDR1 KGHDR and CDR2 SFDVKD. V lost 1 base, J lost 4 bases, and 2 bases stayed unmatched. CDR3 nucleotide sequence: TGTGCCACCAGTGATTTCCGACAGGGGAAAAACATTCAGTACTTC. Amino acid sequence: CATSDFRQGKNIQYF.

The CDR3 DNA reads TGTGCCAGTAGTAGTGCAGGATCCAATCAGCCCCAGCATTTT. It yields the protein CASSSAGSNQPQHF. The V gene is TRBV19, the J gene TRBJ1-5, with D unclear. The CDR3 loop spans 14 amino acids. V lost 4 bases to trimming and J lost 3 bases, with 10 bases between them. CDR1 and CDR2 from the germline V gene are LNHDA and SQIVND (reference sequence).

In DNA form, the CDR3 reads TGTGCCAGTAGTATAAGACAGGTCATTAGCGAGGACGAGCAGTACTTC. Residues: CASSIRQVISEDEQYF. This rearrangement joins TRBV19 to TRBJ2-7; D is perhaps TRBD1 (6 bases). This CDR3 is built from 16 residues. V shed 2 bases and J shed 5 bases, with 19 bases lying between them. The germline CDR1 and CDR2 sequences are LNHDA and SQIVND (reference sequence).

The J gene is TRBJ2-4, the V gene TRBV7-2, with 10 bases lining up with TRBD1. The CDR3 extends over 17 amino acids. J was trimmed by 2 bases and V by 5 bases; bases with no gene match: 9. Per germline, CDR1 SGHTA and CDR2 FQGNSA. The CDR3 DNA follows: TGTGCCAGCAGCCCTCGGACAGGGGGTTCCACCAAAAACATTCAGTACTTC. This translates into CASSPRTGGSTKNIQYF. The full variable domain, completed using reference TRBV7-2 and TRBJ2-4, is GAGVSQSPSNKVTEKGKDVELRCDPISGHTALYWYRQSLGQGLEFLIYFQGNSAPDKSGLPSDRFSAERTGGSVSTLTIQRTQQEDSAVYLCASSPRTGGSTKNIQYFGAGTRLSVL.

V and J are TRBV7-9 and TRBJ2-1; D uncertain. Looked up from germline, CDR1 is SEHNR and CDR2 is FQNEAQ (reference sequence). The CDR3 is made up of 14 amino acids. The ends were cut back, 3 bases at V and 0 bases at J, with 6 bases in the middle. Here the CDR3 DNA reads TGTGCCAGCAGCTTGACTTACTCCTACAATGAGCAGTTCTTC. It yields the protein CASSLTYSYNEQFF.

The J gene is TRBJ1-2, the V gene TRBV24-1, with D unclear. CDR1 is KGHDR and CDR2 is SFDVKD in the germline V gene. V was pared by 5 bases and J by 4 bases, with 7 bases between. The CDR3 is 12 residues long. CDR3 sequence reads: CATSGSGYGYTF. CDR3 bases: TGTGCCACCAGTGGTTCGGGCTATGGCTACACCTTC.

The gene calls are TRBV28 and TRBJ2-3; the D gene is possibly TRBD2 (6 bases). The CDR3 has 14 amino acids. The germline V and J ends were trimmed by 2 bases and 0 bases, with 6 bases remaining between them. Germline V gives CDR1 MDHEN, CDR2 SYDVKM. CDR3 nucleotide sequence: TGTGCCAGCAGTTTAAGCGGGAGCACAGATACGCAGTATTTT. Translation gives CASSLSGSTDTQYF. The whole variable domain, remainder taken from reference TRBV28 and TRBJ2-3, is DVKVTQSSRYLVKRTGEKVFLECVQDMDHENMFWYRQDPGLGLRLIYFSYDVKMKEKGDIPEGYSVSREKKERFSLILESASTNQTSMYLCASSLSGSTDTQYFGPGTRLTVL.

This chain links TRBV2 with TRBJ2-1; D not certain. The V end lost 6 bases, the J end lost 4 bases, and 7 bases lay between the germline ends. CDR1 SNHLY and CDR2 FYNNEI come from the germline V gene. This CDR3 contains 12 residues. The DNA for the CDR3 is TGTGCCAGCAGACTGCTATACAATGAGCAGTTCTTC. Residues: CASRLLYNEQFF.

This clone was seen just once. The gene calls are TRBV12-5 and TRBJ2-3; maybe TRBD2 (6 bases). The CDR3 runs to 18 residues. Germline-derived CDR1 and CDR2 are LGHNT and FRNRAP. V was pared by 3 bases and J by 4 bases, with 23 bases between. CDR3 DNA: TGTGCTAGTGGTTTAGGCCCCCGGCGGGAAAAGGTTGCAGATACGCAGTATTTT. It yields the protein CASGLGPRREKVADTQYF.

This clone appeared a single time. The V call is TRBV3-1 (or the pseudogene TRBV3-2), the J call TRBJ2-1; D may be TRBD1 (6 bases). Trimming took 6 bases from V and 9 from J, leaving 21 bases between them. The CDR3 is 15 amino acids. CDR1 is LGHDT and CDR2 is YNNKEL in the germline V gene (reference sequence). The CDR3 nucleotides are TGTGCCAGCAGGGCTGACGGAACAGGGACCGGTGAGCAGTTCTTC. Translated, it gives CASRADGTGTGEQFF.

The chain joins TRBV18 to TRBJ2-2, with a tentative D call TRBD1 (5 bases). CDR1 KGHSH and CDR2 LQKENI come from the germline V gene. CDR3 size: 15 residues. Trimming stripped 2 bases from V and 5 bases from J, with 12 bases between. The DNA of the CDR3 is TGTGCCAGCTCACCAAGGCAGGGTGAGACCGGGGAGCTGTTTTTT. Protein: CASSPRQGETGELFF. Variable domain in full (rest from reference TRBV18 and TRBJ2-2): NAGVMQNPRHLVRRRGQEARLRCSPMKGHSHVYWYRQLPEEGLKFMVYLQKENIIDESGMPKERFSAEFPKEGPSILRIQQVVRGDSAAYFCASSPRQGETGELFFGEGSRLTVL.